This T cell receptor beta chain was captured in a study of radiation and T cells in renal cell carcinoma. The CDR3 covers 13 residues. Per the germline V gene, CDR1 is SNHLY and CDR2 is FYNNEI. V lost 6 bases, J lost 5 bases, and 14 bases lay in between. Indicated time point: blood 2 weeks post-SBRT. Treatment in this sample: 15 Gy SBRT to primary tumor, nephrectomy 4 weeks later. The table came from immunoSEQ multiplex PCR; TCRdb's copy has only in-frame clones and leaves some out. Here the sample spans tens of thousands of clones, around 81% being singletons. This specimen consisted of blood, obtained from a patient whose treatment included radiotherapy and nephrectomy. V and J are TRBV2 and TRBJ2-7; D not resolved. The TCR comes from a man in his sixties with renal cell carcinoma. For the CDR3, the DNA is TGTGCCAGCAGGTTGGGCCAGGTCCACGAGCAGTACTTC. Translation gives CASRLGQVHEQYF.